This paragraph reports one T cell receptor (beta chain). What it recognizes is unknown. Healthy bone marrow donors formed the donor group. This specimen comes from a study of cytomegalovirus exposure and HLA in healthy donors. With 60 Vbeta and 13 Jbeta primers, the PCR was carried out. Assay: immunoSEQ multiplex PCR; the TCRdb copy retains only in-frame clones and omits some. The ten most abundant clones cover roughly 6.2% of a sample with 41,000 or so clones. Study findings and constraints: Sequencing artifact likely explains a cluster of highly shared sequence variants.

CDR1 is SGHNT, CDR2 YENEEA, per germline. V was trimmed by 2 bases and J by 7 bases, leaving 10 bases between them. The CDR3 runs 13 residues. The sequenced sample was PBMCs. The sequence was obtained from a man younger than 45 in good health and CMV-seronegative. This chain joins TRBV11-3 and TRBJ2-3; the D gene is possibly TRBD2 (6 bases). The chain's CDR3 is CASSLRDSYTQYF. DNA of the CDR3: TGTGCCAGCAGCTTAAGGGACTCCTATACGCAGTATTTT.